This TCR beta chain was sequenced for a study of blood T cell repertoires in COVID-19. This clone was found a few times. The sample carries other DNA sequences with the same CDR3. TCRdb's table, derived via immunoSEQ multiplex PCR, lists solely in-frame clones and lacks some. Here the sample spans 60,000 to 70,000 clones, about 74% being singletons. Specimen: peripheral blood. The clonotype originates from a woman older than 75 with acute or convalescent COVID-19.

The CDR3 loop is CASSFGRGYEQYF. The CDR3 nucleotides read TGTGCCAGCAGTTTTGGCAGGGGGTACGAGCAGTACTTC. The V and J genes are TRBV12-3 or TRBV12-4 and TRBJ2-7; 7 nucleotides agree with TRBD1. This CDR3 contains 13 residues. Trimming at V came to 3 bases and at J to 4 bases, leaving 3 bases not matched to a gene.